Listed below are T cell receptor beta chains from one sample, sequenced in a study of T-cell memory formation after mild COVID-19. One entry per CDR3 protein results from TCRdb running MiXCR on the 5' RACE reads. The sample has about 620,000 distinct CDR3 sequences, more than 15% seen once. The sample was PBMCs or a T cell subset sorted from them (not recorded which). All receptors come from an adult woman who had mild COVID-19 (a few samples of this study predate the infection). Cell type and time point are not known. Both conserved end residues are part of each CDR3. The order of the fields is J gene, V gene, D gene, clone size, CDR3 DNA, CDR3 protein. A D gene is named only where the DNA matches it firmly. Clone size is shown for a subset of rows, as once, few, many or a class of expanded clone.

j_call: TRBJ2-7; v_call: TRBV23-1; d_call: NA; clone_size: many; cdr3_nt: TGCGCCAGCAGTCTGGTCAGACACTCCTACGAGCAGTACTTC; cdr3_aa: CASSLVRHSYEQYF
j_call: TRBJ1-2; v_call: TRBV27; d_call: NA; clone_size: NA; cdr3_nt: TGTGCCAGCAGTTTATCAGGTGGGGGTGGTGAGGGCTACACCTTC; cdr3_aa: CASSLSGGGGEGYTF
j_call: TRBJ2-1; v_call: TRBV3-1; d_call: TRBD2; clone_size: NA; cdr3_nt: TGTGCCAGCAGCCCCTCCGGGACTAGCGGGAGTCCGGGGCGCTACAATGAGCAGTTCTTC; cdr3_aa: CASSPSGTSGSPGRYNEQFF
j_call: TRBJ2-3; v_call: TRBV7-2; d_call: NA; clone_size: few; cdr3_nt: TGTGCCAGCAGCTTAGCGTGGGGCCCGGGCGCAGATACGCAGTATTTT; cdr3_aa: CASSLAWGPGADTQYF
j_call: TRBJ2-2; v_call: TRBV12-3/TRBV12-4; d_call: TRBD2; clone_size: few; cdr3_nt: TGTGCCAGCAGTTTCGGGCTAGCGGGAGTGACCGGGGAGCTGTTTTTT; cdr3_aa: CASSFGLAGVTGELFF
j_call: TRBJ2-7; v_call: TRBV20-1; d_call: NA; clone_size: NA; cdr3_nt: TGCAGTGCTAGCCCCCAGGGACGCTACGAGCAGTACTTC; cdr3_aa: CSASPQGRYEQYF
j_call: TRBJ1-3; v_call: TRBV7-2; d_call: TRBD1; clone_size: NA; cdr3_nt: TGTGCCAGCGTCCGGGACAGGGCTGGAAACACCATATATTTT; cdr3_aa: CASVRDRAGNTIYF
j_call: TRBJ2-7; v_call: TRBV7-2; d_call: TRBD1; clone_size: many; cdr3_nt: TGTGCCAGCAGCCGGACAGGCTTGTCGTACGAGCAGTACTTC; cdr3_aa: CASSRTGLSYEQYF
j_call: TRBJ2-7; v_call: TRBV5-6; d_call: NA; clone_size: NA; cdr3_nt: TGTGCCAGCAGCTTGGGGTCAGGACCCTACGAGCAGTACTTC; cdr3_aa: CASSLGSGPYEQYF
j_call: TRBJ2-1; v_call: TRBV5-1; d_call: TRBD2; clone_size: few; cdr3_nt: TGCGCCAGCAGCCCCGGACTTCGGGGAGGGAACAATGAGCAGTTCTTC; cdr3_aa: CASSPGLRGGNNEQFF